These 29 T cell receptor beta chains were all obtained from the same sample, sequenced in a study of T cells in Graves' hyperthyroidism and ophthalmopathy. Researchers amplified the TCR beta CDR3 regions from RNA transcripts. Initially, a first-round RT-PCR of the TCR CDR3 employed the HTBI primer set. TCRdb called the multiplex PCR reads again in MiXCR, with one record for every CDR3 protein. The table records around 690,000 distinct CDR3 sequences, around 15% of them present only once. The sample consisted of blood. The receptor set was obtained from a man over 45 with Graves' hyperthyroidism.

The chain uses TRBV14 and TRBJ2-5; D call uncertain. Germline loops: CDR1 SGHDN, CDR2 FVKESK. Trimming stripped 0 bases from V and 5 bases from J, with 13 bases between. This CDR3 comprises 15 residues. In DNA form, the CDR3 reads TGTGCCAGCAGCCAAGATTTGTTTTCCGGGGAGACCCAGTACTTC. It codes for CASSQDLFSGETQYF.

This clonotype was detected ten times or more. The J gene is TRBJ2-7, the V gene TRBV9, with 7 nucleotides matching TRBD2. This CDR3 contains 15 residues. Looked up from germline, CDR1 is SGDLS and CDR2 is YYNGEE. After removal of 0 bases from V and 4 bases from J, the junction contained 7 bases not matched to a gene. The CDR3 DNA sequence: TGTGCCAGCAGCGTAGAAGTGCGGGAGAGTTACGAGCAGTACTTC. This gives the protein CASSVEVRESYEQYF.

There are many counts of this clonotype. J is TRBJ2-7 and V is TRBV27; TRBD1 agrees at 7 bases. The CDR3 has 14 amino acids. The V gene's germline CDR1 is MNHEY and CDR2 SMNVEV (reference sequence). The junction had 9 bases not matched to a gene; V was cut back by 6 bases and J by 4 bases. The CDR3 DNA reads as TGTGCCAGCAGCGACCGGGACAGATTATACGAGCAGTACTTC. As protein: CASSDRDRLYEQYF.

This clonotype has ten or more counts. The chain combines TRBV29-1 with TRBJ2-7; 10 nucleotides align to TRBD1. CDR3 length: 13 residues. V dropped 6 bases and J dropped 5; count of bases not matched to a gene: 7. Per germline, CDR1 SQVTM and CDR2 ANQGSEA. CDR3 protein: CSVWDRGRNEQYF. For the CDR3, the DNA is TGCAGCGTATGGGACAGGGGCAGGAACGAGCAGTACTTC.

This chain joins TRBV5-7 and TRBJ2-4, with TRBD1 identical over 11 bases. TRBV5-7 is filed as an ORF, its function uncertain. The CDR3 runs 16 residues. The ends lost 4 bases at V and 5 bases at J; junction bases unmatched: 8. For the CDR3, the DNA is TGTGCCAGCAGCCCGTGGACAGGGGGCGAGGAAAACATTCAGTACTTC. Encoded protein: CASSPWTGGEENIQYF.

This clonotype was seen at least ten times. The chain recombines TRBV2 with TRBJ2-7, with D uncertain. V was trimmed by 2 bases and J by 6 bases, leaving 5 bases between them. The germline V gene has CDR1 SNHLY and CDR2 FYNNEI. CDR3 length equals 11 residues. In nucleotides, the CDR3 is TGTGCCAGCAGTGAACGCGGCGAGCAGTACTTC. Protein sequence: CASSERGEQYF.

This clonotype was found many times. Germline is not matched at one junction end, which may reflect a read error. As DNA, the CDR3 is TGTGCCAGCACACCGGGACTCTCCGGCAATGAGCAGTTCTTC. Translating gives CASTPGLSGNEQFF. This sequence joins TRBV18 and TRBJ2-1; D perhaps matches TRBD2 (6 bases). CDR3 length: 14 residues. Germline V lookup: CDR1 KGHSH, CDR2 LQKENI.

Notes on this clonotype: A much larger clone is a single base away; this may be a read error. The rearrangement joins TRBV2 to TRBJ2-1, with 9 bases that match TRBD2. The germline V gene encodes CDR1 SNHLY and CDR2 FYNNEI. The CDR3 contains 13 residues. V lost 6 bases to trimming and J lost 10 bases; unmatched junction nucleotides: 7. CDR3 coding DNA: TGTGCCAGCAGGCGGGGACTAGCAAGGGAGCAGTTCTTC. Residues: CASRRGLAREQFF.

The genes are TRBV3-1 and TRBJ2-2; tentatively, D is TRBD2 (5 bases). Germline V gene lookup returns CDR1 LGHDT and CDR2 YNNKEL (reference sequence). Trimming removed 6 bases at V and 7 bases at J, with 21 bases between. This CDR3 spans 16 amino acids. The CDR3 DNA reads TGTGCCAGCAGGGCGAACGTTGGCGGAGGCGGCGGGGAGCTGTTTTTT. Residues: CASRANVGGGGGELFF.

The CDR3 is CSARDISGRKETQYF. As DNA, the CDR3 is TGCAGTGCTAGAGATATCAGCGGGAGAAAGGAGACCCAGTACTTC. The chain employs TRBV20-1 and TRBJ2-5, with 8 positions matching TRBD2. V lost 0 bases, J lost 5 bases, and 8 bases stayed unmatched. The CDR3 covers 15 residues. The germline gives CDR1 DFQATT, CDR2 SNEGSKA (reference sequence).

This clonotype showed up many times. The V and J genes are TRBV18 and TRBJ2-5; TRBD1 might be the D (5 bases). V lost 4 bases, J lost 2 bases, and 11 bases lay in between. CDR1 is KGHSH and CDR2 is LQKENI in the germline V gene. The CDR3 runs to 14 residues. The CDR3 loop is CASSLFDSQETQYF. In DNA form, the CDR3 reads TGTGCCAGCTCACTCTTCGACAGTCAAGAGACCCAGTACTTC.

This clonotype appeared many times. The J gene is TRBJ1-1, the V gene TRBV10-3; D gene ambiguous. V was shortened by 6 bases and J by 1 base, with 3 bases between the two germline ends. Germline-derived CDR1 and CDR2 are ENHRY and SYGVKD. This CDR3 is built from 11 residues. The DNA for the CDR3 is TGTGCCATCAGCAAGAACACTGAAGCTTTCTTT. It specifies CAISKNTEAFF.

CDR3 coding DNA: TGTGCCAGCAGTTTAGGACCCCGCACGCGTCGGTATTTT. It specifies CASSLGPRTRRYF. The chain uses TRBV28 and TRBJ2-3, with D unresolved. Trimming removed 2 bases at V and 14 bases at J, with 17 bases between. Germline CDR1 and CDR2: MDHEN and SYDVKM. The CDR3 runs to 13 residues. The entire variable domain, with the rest obtained from reference TRBV28 and TRBJ2-3, is as follows: DVKVTQSSRYLVKRTGEKVFLECVQDMDHENMFWYRQDPGLGLRLIYFSYDVKMKEKGDIPEGYSVSREKKERFSLILESASTNQTSMYLCASSLGPRTRRYFGPGTRLTVL.

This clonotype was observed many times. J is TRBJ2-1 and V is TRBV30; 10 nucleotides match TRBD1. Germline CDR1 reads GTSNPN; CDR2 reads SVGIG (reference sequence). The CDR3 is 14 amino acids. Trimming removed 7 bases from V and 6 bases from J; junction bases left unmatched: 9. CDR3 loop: CASKRDRGFNEQFF. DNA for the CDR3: TGTGCCTCGAAACGGGACAGGGGTTTCAATGAGCAGTTCTTC.

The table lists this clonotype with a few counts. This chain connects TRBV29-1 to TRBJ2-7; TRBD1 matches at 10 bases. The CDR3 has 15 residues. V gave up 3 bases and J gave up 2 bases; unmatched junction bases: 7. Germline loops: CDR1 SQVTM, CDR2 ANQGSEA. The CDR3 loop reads CSVDWWTGGAYEQYF. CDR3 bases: TGCAGCGTTGACTGGTGGACAGGGGGGGCCTACGAGCAGTACTTC.

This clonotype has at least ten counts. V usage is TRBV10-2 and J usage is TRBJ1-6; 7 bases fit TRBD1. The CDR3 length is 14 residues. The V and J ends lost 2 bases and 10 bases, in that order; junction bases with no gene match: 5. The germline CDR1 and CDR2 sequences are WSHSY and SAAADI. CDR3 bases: TGCGCCAGCAGTGAGGACAGGGAAGGCTCACCCCTCCACTTT. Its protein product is CASSEDREGSPLHF.

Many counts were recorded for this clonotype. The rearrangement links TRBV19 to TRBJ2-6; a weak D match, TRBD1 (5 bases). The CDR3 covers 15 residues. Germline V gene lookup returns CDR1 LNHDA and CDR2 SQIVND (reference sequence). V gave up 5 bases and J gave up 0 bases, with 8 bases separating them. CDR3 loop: CASSQGPSGANVLTF. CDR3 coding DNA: TGTGCCAGTAGTCAGGGCCCCTCTGGGGCCAACGTCCTGACTTTC.

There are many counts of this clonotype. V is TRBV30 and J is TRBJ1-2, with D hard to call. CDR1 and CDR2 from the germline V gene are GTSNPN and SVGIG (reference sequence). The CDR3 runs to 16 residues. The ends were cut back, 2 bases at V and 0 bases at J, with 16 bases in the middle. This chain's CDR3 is CAWSPPGLLANYGYTF. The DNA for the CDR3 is TGTGCCTGGAGTCCTCCTGGTCTATTAGCTAACTATGGCTACACCTTC.

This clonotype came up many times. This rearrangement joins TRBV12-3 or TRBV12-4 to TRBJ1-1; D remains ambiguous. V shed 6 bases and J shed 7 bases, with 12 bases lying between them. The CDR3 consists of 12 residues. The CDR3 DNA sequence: TGTGCCAGCAGGGGTTGGGCGGGTGAAGCTTTCTTT. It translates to CASRGWAGEAFF.

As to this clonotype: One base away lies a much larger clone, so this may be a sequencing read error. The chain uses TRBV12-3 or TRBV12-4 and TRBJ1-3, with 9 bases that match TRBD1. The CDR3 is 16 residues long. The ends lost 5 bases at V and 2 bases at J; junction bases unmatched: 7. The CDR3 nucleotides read TGTGCCAGCAGTGATCCACAGGGGGCGGCTGGAAACACCATATATTTT. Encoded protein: CASSDPQGAAGNTIYF.

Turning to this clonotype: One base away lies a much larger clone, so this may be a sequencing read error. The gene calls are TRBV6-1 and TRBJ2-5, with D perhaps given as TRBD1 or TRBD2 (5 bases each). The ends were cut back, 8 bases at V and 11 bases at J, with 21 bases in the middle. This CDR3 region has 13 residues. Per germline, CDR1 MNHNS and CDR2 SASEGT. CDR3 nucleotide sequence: TGTGCCAGCCTCTCTTATATTATGGGGGAGCAGTACTTC. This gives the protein CASLSYIMGEQYF.

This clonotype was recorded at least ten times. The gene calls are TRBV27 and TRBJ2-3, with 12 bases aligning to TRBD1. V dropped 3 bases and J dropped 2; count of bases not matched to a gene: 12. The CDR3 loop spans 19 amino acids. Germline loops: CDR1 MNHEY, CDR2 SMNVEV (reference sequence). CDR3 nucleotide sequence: TGTGCCAGCAGTTTGATTGTCGTGGGACAGGGGGCCCTCACAGATACGCAGTATTTT. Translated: CASSLIVVGQGALTDTQYF.

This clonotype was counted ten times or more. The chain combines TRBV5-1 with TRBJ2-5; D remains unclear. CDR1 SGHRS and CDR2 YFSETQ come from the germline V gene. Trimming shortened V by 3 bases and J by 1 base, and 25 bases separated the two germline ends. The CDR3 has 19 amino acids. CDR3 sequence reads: CASSSPFPSSLKGQETQYF. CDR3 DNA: TGCGCCAGCAGCTCTCCCTTTCCGAGTTCTCTGAAGGGCCAAGAGACCCAGTACTTC.

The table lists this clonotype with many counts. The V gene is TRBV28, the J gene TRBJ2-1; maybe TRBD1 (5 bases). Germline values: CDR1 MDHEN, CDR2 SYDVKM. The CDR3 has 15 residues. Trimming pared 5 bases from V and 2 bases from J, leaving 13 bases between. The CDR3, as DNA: TGTGCCAGCAGTCATACGACAGCAACCTACAATGAGCAGTTCTTC. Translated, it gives CASSHTTATYNEQFF.

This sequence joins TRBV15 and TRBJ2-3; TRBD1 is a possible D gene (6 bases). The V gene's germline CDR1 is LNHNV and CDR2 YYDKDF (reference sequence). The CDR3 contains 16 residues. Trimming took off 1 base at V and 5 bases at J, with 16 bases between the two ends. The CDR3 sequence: CATSRGGTGRQDTQYF. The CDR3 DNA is TGTGCCACCAGCAGAGGGGGAACAGGGCGGCAAGATACGCAGTATTTT.

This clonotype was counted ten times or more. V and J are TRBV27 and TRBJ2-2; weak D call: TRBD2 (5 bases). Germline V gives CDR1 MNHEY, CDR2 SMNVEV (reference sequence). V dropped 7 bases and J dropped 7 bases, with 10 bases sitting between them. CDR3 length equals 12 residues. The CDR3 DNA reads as TGTGCCAGCACCATGGGGAGCGGGGAGCTGTTTTTT. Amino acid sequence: CASTMGSGELFF.

The CDR3 nucleotides read TGTGCCAGCTCACCTATCAATGGTCTATCCCCGGGGGAGCAGTACTTC. It codes for CASSPINGLSPGEQYF. The chain employs TRBV18 and TRBJ2-7; the D gene is possibly TRBD2 (5 bases). Germline V gene lookup returns CDR1 KGHSH and CDR2 LQKENI. The CDR3 totals 16 residues. Trimming took off 3 bases at V and 7 bases at J, with 22 bases between the two ends.

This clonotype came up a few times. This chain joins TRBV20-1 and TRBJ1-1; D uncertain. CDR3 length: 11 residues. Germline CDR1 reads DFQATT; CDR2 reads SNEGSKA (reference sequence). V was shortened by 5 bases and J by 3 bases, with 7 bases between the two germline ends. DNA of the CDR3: TGCAGTGCTCCTGGACACACTGAAGCTTTCTTT. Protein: CSAPGHTEAFF.

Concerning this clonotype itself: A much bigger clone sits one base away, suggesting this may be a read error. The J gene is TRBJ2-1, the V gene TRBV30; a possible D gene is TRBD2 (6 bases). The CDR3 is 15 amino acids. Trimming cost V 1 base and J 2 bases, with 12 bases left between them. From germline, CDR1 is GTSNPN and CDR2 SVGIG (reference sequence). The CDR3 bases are TGTGCCTGGAGTGAGGACGGGGGAACCTACAATGAGCAGTTCTTC. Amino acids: CAWSEDGGTYNEQFF.